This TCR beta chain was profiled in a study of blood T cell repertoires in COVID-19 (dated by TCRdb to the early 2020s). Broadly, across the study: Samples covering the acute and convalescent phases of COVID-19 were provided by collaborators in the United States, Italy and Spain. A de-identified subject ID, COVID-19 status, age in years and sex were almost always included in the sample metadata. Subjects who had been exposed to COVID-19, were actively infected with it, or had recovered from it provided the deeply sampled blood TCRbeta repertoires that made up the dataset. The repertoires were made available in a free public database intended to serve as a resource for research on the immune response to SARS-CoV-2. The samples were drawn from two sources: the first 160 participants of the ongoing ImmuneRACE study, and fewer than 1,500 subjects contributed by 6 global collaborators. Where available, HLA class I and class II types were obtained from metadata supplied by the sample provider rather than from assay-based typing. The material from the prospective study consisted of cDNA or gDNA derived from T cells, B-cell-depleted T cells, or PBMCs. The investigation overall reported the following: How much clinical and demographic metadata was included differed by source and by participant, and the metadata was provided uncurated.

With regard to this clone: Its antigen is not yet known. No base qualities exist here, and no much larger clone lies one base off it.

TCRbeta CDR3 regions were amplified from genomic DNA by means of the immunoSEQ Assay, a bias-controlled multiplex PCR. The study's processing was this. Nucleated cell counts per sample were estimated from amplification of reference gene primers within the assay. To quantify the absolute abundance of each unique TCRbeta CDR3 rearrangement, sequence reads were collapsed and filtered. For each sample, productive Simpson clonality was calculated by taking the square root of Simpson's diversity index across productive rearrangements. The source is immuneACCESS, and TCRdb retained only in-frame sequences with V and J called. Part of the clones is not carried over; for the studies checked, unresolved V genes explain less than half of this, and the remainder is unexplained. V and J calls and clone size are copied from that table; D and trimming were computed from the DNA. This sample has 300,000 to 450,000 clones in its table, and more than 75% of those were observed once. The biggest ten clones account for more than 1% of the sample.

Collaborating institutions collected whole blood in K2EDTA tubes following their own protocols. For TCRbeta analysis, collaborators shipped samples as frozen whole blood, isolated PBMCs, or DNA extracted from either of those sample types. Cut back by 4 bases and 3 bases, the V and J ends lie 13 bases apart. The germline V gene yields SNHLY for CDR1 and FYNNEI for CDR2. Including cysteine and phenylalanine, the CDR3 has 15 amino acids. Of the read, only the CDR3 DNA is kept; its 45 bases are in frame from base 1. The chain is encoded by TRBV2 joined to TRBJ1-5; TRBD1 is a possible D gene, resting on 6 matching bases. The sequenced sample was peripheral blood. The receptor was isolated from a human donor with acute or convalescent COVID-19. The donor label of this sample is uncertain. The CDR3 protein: CASSGGGPDNQPQHF. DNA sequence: TGTGCCAGCAGTGGGGGGGGGCCCGACAATCAGCCCCAGCATTTT.